This T cell receptor (beta chain) emerged from a study of T cells in Graves' hyperthyroidism and ophthalmopathy (dated by TCRdb to about 2019). Concerning the study at large: Peripheral blood was collected at initial diagnosis, before any treatment. The 90 to 100 discovery patients were randomly split 7:3 into training and test sets. After blood sampling, hyperthyroidism patients were treated with methimazole at a starting dose of 30 mg daily, and ophthalmopathy patients were treated with high-dose intravenous methylprednisolone. Thyroid tissue and blood T-cell repertoires from six Graves' hyperthyroidism patients were also compared in the study. The paper describes TCR Vbeta CDR3 sequencing of about 140 peripheral blood samples, made up of 40 to 45 ophthalmopathy patients, 70 to 75 hyperthyroidism patients and about 17 progressor patients. TCR V-J signatures able to tell the groups apart were searched for in a discovery cohort of about a hundred patients, of whom around 42 had Graves' ophthalmopathy and under 65 had stable Graves' hyperthyroidism. An independent validation cohort of around 19 hyperthyroidism patients and 15 or so patients who later progressed to ophthalmopathy tested prospective prediction of ophthalmopathy. Findings and caveats that apply to the study as a whole: A 13 V-J signature model separated ophthalmopathy from stable hyperthyroidism, with about 88% sensitivity and 81.08% specificity in cross-validation and 80%/75% in testing. Most expanded thyroid clonotypes (frequency above 0.001) were also found in blood, which suggests that blood repertoires may mirror thyroid immune responses. Sample size was not statistically predetermined, and blinding of investigators to group allocation was not performed. During validation, the model predicted progression to ophthalmopathy a median of around 6 months ahead of onset, with roughly 65% sensitivity and around 73% specificity.

TCR beta CDR3 regions were amplified from RNA transcripts. For the first round of RT-PCR on the TCR CDR3, the HTBI primer set was used together with the Qiagen OneStep RT-PCR kit. The libraries were constructed in a second round of multiplex PCR and then size-selected and purified. Paired-end sequencing of the libraries was performed with 100 bp reads on an Illumina HiSeq2000. For the original study's pipeline: Raw data were processed with SOAPnuke, discarding reads with adapters, uncalled bases, mean Phred below 15, or no exact constant-primer or identifier match. High-quality paired reads were merged using COPE v1.2.5, and each unique nucleotide sequence was defined as a clonotype. MiTCR v1.1 was used to align the clonotypes against IMGT TRBV, TRBD and TRBJ reference segments. Analysis was restricted to V-J combinations with a frequency above 0.0001, which covered roughly 99% of repertoires. The TCS score was defined as F50 (clonal expansion) divided by E x V (chaos), with BLOSUM62-based TCRdist calculated between CDR3 peptides within each V-J. Welch's t-statistics and random forest reduced 500 to 650 V-J features to under 15, which were used in a naive Bayes classifier (R e1071). In TCRdb, the public reads were trimmed at Q25 with fastp and aligned with MiXCR, with productive beta chains retained. Every distinct CDR3 protein forms one entry, paired with its most common genes and DNA. What appears here as the V and J calls and clone size reflects TCRdb's work, not the paper's. The sample yields some 370,000 distinct CDR3 sequences; 11% to 15% were counted once. 28% of the sample is in the top ten clones.

Moderately to severely active disease, a Clinical Activity Score of at least 3, a NOSPECS grade of at least 4, and a duration under 3 months were present in ophthalmopathy patients. Patients with uncontrolled infections, other autoimmune diseases, pregnancy or lactation were excluded. Clinical symptoms, serum thyroxine and TRAb, thyroid ultrasound, and orbital computed tomography formed the basis for the diagnoses. PBMCs were isolated from about 9 ml of fresh peripheral blood by Ficoll-Paque density gradient centrifugation. Total RNA was extracted with Trizol reagent, and quality was checked on an Agilent 2100 Bioanalyzer. A note on this clonotype: Its specific antigen is unknown. Qualities for individual bases were not recorded, and no much larger clone is one base off.

The CDR3 contains 15 residues, cysteine and phenylalanine counted. The CDR3 DNA has 45 bases and is translated from base 1. V is reduced by 2 bases and J by 3 bases, leaving a spacing of 11 bases between them. CDR1 and CDR2 are drawn from the germline V gene: MNHEY, SVGAGI. This receptor was obtained from a man aged 45-60 years with Graves' ophthalmopathy. The V and J segments used are TRBV6-5 and TRBJ2-4; the D gene is perhaps TRBD1, on 6 matching bases. The source material was blood. The sequenced DNA: TGTGCCAGCAGTTACCAGGGGCAGGGCAAAAACATTCAGTACTTC. It codes for CASSYQGQGKNIQYF.